These T cell receptor beta chains were read from a single sample in a study of blood T cell repertoires in COVID-19. Profiling relied on immunoSEQ multiplex PCR, and the TCRdb table lists in-frame clones only, not all of them. The data contain 50,000 to 70,000 clones, around 90% of them singletons. The specimen sequenced was peripheral blood. These receptors originate from a man aged 55 to 69 with acute or convalescent COVID-19. The CDR3 runs from the conserved cysteine through the conserved F or W. Fields, in order: J gene, V gene, CDR3 length, CDR3 protein.

TRBJ2-7 | TRBV2 | 13 | CASSGQGFNEQYF
TRBJ2-1 | TRBV2 | 15 | CAATSIESSYNEQFF
TRBJ2-3 | TRBV5-1 | 13 | CASSLAGFSTQYF
TRBJ1-2 | TRBV28 | 13 | CASRSRGRSGYTF
TRBJ2-3 | TRBV6-6 | 15 | CASSSSNRGADTQYF
TRBJ2-5 | TRBV5-6 | 18 | CASSPLAGVFLNQETQYF
TRBJ2-1 | TRBV14 | 12 | CASSLIPGEQFF
TRBJ1-1 | TRBV24-1 | 14 | CATSDSHRGSEAFF
TRBJ2-3 | TRBV30 | 13 | CAWSVRTGDTQYF
TRBJ1-4 | TRBV5-4 | 14 | CASSSPRQGEKLFF
TRBJ1-1 | TRBV18 | 14 | CASSPNSGNTEAFF
TRBJ2-5 | TRBV9 | 14 | CASNRAGGGETQYF
TRBJ1-2 | TRBV5-5 | 14 | CASSFRTGGYGYTF